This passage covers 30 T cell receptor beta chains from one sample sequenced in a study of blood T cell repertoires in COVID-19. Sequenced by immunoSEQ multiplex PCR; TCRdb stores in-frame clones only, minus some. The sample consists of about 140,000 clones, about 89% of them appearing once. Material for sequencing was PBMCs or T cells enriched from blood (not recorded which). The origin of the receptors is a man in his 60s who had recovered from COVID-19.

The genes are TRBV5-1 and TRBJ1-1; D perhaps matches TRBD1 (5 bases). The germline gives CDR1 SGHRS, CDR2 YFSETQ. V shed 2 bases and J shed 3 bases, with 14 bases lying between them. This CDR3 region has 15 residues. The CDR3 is CASSFRVGGDTEAFF. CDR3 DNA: TGCGCCAGCAGCTTCAGGGTAGGAGGGGACACTGAAGCTTTCTTT.

In DNA, the CDR3 is TGTGCCAGCAGCTTAGGAGGTGGGGCTGGGGAGCTGTTTTTT. It is translated as CASSLGGGAGELFF. This chain links TRBV7-6 with TRBJ2-2; possible D gene TRBD1, 5 bases. The germline CDR1 and CDR2 sequences are SGHVS and FNYEAQ. There are 14 residues in the CDR3. Trimming removed 1 base at V and 8 bases at J, with 11 bases between.

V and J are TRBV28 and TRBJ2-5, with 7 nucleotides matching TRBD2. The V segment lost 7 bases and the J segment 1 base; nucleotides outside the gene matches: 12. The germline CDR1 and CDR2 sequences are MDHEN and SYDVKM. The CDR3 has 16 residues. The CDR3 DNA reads TGTGCCAGCACGCTGGGTTCTAGCGGCTTCCAAGAGACCCAGTACTTC. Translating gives CASTLGSSGFQETQYF.

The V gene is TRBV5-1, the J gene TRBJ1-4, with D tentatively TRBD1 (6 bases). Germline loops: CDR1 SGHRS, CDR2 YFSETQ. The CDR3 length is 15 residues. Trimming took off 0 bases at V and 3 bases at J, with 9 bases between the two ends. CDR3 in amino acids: CASSLVQGSNEKLFF. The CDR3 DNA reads TGCGCCAGCAGCTTGGTGCAGGGGTCTAATGAAAAACTGTTTTTT.

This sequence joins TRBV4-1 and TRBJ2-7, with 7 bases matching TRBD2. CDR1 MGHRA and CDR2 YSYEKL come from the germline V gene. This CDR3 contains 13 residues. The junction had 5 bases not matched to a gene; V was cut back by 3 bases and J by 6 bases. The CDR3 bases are TGCGCCAGCAGCCACGGACTAGATTTCGAGCAGTACTTC. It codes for CASSHGLDFEQYF.

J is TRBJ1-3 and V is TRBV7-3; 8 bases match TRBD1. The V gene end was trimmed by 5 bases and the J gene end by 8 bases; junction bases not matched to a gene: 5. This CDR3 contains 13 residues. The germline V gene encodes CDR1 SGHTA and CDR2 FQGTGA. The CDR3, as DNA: TGTGCCAGCAGCGCAGGACAGGGTGACACCATATATTTT. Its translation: CASSAGQGDTIYF.

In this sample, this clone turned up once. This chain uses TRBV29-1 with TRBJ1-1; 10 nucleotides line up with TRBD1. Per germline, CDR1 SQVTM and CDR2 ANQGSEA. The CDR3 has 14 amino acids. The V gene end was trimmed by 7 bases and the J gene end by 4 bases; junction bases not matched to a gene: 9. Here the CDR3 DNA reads TGCAGCGCCGCCGTGGGGACAGGGGCCACTGAAGCTTTCTTT. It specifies CSAAVGTGATEAFF.

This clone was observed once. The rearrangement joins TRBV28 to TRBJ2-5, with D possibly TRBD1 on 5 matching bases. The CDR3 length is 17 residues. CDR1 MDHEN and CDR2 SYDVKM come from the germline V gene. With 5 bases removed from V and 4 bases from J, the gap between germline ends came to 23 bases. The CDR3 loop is CASSALGWGRAPETQYF. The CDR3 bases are TGTGCCAGCAGTGCTCTTGGGTGGGGCCGTGCCCCAGAGACCCAGTACTTC.

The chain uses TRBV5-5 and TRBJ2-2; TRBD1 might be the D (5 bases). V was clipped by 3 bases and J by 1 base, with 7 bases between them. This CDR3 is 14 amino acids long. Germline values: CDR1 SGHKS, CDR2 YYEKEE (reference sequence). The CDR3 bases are TGTGCCAGCAGCTCAACAGGGAACACCGGGGAGCTGTTTTTT. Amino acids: CASSSTGNTGELFF.

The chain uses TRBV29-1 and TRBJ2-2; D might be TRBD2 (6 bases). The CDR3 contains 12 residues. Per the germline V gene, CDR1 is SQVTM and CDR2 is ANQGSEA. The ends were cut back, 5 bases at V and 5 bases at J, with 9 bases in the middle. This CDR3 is CSVWAGTGELFF. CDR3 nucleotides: TGCAGCGTTTGGGCGGGGACCGGGGAGCTGTTTTTT.

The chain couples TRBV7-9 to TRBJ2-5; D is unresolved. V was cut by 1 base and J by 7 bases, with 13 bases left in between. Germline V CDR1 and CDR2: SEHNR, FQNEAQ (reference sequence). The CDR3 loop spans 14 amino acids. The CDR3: CASSLVSGSGTQYF. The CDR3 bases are TGTGCCAGCAGCTTAGTGTCTGGTTCGGGGACCCAGTACTTC.

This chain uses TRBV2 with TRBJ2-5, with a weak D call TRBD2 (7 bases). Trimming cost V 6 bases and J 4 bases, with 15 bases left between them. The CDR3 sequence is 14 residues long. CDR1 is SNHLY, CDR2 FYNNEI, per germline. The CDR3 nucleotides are TGTGCCAGCAGGAACACTAGGGGGGGAGAGACCCAGTACTTC. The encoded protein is CASRNTRGGETQYF. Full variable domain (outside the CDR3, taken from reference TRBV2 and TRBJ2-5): EPEVTQTPSHQVTQMGQEVILRCVPISNHLYFYWYRQILGQKVEFLVSFYNNEISEKSEIFDDQFSVERPDGSNFTLKIRSTKLEDSAMYFCASRNTRGGETQYFGPGTRLLVL.

The CDR3 sequence: CASSETGSGTEAFF. As DNA, the CDR3 is TGTGCCAGCAGCGAGACAGGGTCGGGCACTGAAGCTTTCTTT. The chain uses TRBV6-4 and TRBJ1-1, with 7 bases aligning to TRBD1. The germline CDR1 and CDR2 sequences are MRHNA and SNTAGT. CDR3 length: 14 residues. J lost 4 bases, V lost 6 bases, and 8 bases had no gene match.

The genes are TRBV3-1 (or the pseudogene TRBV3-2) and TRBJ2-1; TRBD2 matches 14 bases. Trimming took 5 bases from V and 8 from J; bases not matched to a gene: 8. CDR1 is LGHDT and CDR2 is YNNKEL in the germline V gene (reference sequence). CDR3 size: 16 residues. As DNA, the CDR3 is TGTGCCAGCAGCAAACCGGGACTAGCGGGAGTCGATGAGCAGTTCTTC. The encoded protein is CASSKPGLAGVDEQFF.

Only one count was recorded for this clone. CDR3 sequence reads: CASSAAGQGHRGYTF. The DNA for the CDR3 is TGCGCCAGCAGCGCTGCCGGACAGGGACATCGAGGCTACACCTTC. The V and J genes are TRBV5-1 and TRBJ1-2; TRBD1 agrees at 8 bases. The CDR3 loop spans 15 amino acids. CDR1 SGHRS and CDR2 YFSETQ come from the germline V gene. Trimming at V came to 4 bases and at J to 8 bases, leaving 13 bases not matched to a gene.

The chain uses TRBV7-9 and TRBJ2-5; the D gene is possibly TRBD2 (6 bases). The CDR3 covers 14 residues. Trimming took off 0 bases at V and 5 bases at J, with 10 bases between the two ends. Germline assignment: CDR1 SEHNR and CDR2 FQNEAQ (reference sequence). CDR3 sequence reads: CASSLAGGSETQYF. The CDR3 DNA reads TGTGCCAGCAGCTTAGCGGGAGGTTCTGAGACCCAGTACTTC.

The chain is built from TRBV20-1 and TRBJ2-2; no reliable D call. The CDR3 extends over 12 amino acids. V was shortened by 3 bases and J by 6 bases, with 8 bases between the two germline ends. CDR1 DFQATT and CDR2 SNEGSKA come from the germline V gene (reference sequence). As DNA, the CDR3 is TGCAGTGCTAGTGCAGGTCCCGGGGAGCTGTTTTTT. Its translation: CSASAGPGELFF.

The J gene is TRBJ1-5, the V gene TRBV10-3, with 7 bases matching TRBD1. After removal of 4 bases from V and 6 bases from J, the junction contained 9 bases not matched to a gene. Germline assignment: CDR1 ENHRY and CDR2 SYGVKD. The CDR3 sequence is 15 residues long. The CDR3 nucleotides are TGTGCCATCAGTGGGCAGTCAGGGGGAAGTCAGCCCCAGCATTTT. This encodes CAISGQSGGSQPQHF.

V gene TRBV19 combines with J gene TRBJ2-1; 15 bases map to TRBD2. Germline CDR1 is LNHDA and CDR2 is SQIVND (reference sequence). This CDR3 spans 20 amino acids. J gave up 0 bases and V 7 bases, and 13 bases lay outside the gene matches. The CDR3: CASIRTGTSGGLGSYNEQFF. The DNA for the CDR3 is TGTGCCAGTATTCGCACCGGGACTAGCGGGGGGCTCGGCTCCTACAATGAGCAGTTCTTC.

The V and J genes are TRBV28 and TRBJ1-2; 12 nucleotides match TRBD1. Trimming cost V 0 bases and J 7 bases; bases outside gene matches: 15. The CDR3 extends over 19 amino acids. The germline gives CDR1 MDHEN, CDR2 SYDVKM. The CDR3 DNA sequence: TGTGCCAGCAGTTTATGGACCGGGACAGGGGGCGGCGGTATTAGTGGCTACACCTTC. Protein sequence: CASSLWTGTGGGGISGYTF.

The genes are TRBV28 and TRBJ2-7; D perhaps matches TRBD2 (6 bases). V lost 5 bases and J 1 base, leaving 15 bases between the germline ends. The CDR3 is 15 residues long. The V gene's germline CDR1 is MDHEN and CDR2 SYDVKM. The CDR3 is CASSEPFRGSYEQYF. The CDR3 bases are TGTGCCAGCAGTGAACCCTTCCGGGGGTCCTACGAGCAGTACTTC.

This chain's CDR3 is CASSRDRGRNTEAFF. In nucleotides, the CDR3 is TGTGCCAGTAGTAGGGACAGGGGGAGGAACACTGAAGCTTTCTTT. This chain links TRBV19 with TRBJ1-1, with 11 bases that match TRBD1. The CDR3 spans 15 residues. Losses at the gene ends were 4 bases for V and 1 base for J; bases not matched to a gene: 2. Germline CDR1 LNHDA, CDR2 SQIVND (reference sequence).

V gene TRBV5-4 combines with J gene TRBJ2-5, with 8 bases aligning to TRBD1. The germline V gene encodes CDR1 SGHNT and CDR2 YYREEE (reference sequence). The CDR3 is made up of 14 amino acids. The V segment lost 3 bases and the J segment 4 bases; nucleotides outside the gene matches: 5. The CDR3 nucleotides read TGTGCCAGCAGCTGGACAGGGTTTGGAGAGACCCAGTACTTC. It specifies CASSWTGFGETQYF.

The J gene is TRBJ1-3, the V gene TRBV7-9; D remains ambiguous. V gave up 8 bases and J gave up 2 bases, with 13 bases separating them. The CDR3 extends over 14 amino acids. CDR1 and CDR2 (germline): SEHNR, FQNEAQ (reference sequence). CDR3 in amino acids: CASLPTGTGNTIYF. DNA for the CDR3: TGTGCCAGCCTCCCCACGGGGACTGGAAACACCATATATTTT.

The CDR3 region has the DNA TGTGCCAGCAGCTCAGGGCTACCGGCGCCCCTCCACTTT. It encodes CASSSGLPAPLHF. The J gene is TRBJ1-6, the V gene TRBV5-5; tentative D call: TRBD1 (5 bases). CDR3 length: 13 amino acids. The germline gives CDR1 SGHKS, CDR2 YYEKEE (reference sequence). V was cut by 3 bases and J by 13 bases, with 14 bases left in between.

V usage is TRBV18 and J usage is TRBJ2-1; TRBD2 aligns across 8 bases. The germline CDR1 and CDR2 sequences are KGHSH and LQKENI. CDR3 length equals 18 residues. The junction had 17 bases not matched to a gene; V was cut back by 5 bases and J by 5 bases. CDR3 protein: CASSRRAAGGVGDNEQFF. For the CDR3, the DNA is TGTGCCAGCTCAAGGCGTGCTGCGGGGGGAGTGGGAGACAATGAGCAGTTCTTC.

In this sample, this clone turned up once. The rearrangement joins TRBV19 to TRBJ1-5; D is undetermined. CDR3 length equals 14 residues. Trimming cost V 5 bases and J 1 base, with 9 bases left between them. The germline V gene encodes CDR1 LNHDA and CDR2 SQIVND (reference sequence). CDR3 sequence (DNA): TGTGCCAGTAGTGTGACACAGAGCAATCAGCCCCAGCATTTT. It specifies CASSVTQSNQPQHF. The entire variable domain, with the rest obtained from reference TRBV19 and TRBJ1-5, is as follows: DGGITQSPKYLFRKEGQNVTLSCEQNLNHDAMYWYRQDPGQGLRLIYYSQIVNDFQKGDIAEGYSVSREKKESFPLTVTSAQKNPTAFYLCASSVTQSNQPQHFGDGTRLSIL.

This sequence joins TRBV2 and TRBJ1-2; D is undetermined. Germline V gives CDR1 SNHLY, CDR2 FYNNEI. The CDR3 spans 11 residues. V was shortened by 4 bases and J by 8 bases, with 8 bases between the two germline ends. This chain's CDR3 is CASSAGEGYTF. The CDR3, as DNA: TGTGCCAGCAGTGCCGGGGAAGGCTACACCTTC.

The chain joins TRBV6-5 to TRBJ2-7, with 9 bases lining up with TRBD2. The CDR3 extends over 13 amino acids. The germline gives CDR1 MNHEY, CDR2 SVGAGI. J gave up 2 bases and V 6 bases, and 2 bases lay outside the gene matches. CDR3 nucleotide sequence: TGTGCCAGCAGGACTAGCGGCGCCTACGAGCAGTACTTC. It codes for CASRTSGAYEQYF.

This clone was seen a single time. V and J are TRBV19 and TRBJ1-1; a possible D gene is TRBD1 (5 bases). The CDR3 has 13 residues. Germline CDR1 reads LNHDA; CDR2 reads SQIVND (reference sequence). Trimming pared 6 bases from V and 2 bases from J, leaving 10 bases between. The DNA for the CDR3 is TGTGCCAGTAGGGCCGACAGAAACACTGAAGCTTTCTTT. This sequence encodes CASRADRNTEAFF.